Below are 10 T cell receptor beta chains sequenced from a single sample in a study of cytomegalovirus exposure and HLA in healthy donors. Amplification used 60 Vbeta primers and 13 Jbeta primers. Using immunoSEQ multiplex PCR, the repertoire was profiled, and TCRdb retains in-frame clones only, with some absent. The profile shows 100,000 or so clones, 60% to 70% of them singletons. Sample: PBMCs. These receptors were obtained from a man younger than 40 in good health and CMV-seropositive.

The chain couples TRBV6-5 to TRBJ1-5, with D perhaps TRBD1 (5 bases). The CDR3 is made up of 14 amino acids. Germline CDR1 and CDR2: MNHEY and SVGAGI. V shed 2 bases and J shed 7 bases, with 12 bases lying between them. DNA of the CDR3: TGTGCCAGCAGTTACCTGGCAGGGTACCAGCCCCAGCATTTT. Its protein is CASSYLAGYQPQHF.

The chain carries TRBV7-4 and TRBJ1-1; D is uncertain. V was shortened by 1 base and J by 5 bases, with 8 bases between the two germline ends. The CDR3 extends over 13 amino acids. In germline, CDR1 is SGHVT, CDR2 SQSDAQ. Here the CDR3 reads CASSLDWATEAFF. In DNA form, the CDR3 reads TGTGCCAGCAGCTTAGATTGGGCGACTGAAGCTTTCTTT.

This clone came up a few times. V usage is TRBV2 and J usage is TRBJ2-1; the match to TRBD2 covers 9 bases. CDR3 length: 14 amino acids. Germline CDR1 SNHLY, CDR2 FYNNEI. With 4 bases clipped from V and 2 bases from J, the junction kept 0 bases outside the gene matches. This CDR3 is CASSGLAAYNEQFF. The CDR3 DNA reads TGTGCCAGCAGTGGACTAGCGGCCTACAATGAGCAGTTCTTC.

J is TRBJ2-7 and V is TRBV2, with a weak D call TRBD1 (5 bases). The CDR3 has 15 amino acids. CDR1 is SNHLY, CDR2 FYNNEI, per germline. V dropped 7 bases and J dropped 1 base, with 17 bases sitting between them. In DNA form, the CDR3 reads TGTGCCAGCACCGGAGACAGTGGTTCTTCCTACGAGCAGTACTTC. Amino acids: CASTGDSGSSYEQYF.

The chain combines TRBV15 with TRBJ1-2; 8 bases are shared with TRBD1. This CDR3 has 14 residues. V dropped 5 bases and J dropped 4; count of bases not matched to a gene: 6. In germline, CDR1 is LNHNV, CDR2 YYDKDF (reference sequence). The DNA for the CDR3 is TGTGCCACCAGCGAACAGGGGGGACTCTATGGCTACACCTTC. Protein: CATSEQGGLYGYTF.

The chain couples TRBV7-9 to TRBJ2-5; D ambiguous. This CDR3 region has 13 residues. With 6 bases removed from V and 3 bases from J, the gap between germline ends came to 11 bases. Germline values: CDR1 SEHNR, CDR2 FQNEAQ (reference sequence). CDR3 in DNA: TGTGCCAGCAGACTCGCCGAGAAAGAGACCCAGTACTTC. It yields the protein CASRLAEKETQYF.

This clone was observed once. J is TRBJ2-4 and V is TRBV28; 9 nucleotides agree with TRBD1. CDR3 size: 12 residues. Unmatched junction bases numbered 9, after V lost 6 bases and J lost 15 bases. The V gene's germline CDR1 is MDHEN and CDR2 SYDVKM. The DNA for the CDR3 is TGTGCCAGCAGCCTCGGCCCGGGACAGGGGTACTTC. Amino acids: CASSLGPGQGYF. The full variable domain, completed using reference TRBV28 and TRBJ2-4, is DVKVTQSSRYLVKRTGEKVFLECVQDMDHENMFWYRQDPGLGLRLIYFSYDVKMKEKGDIPEGYSVSREKKERFSLILESASTNQTSMYLCASSLGPGQGYFGAGTRLSVL.

CDR3 in amino acids: CASSLDQGDEQYF. CDR3 nucleotide sequence: TGTGCCAGCAGCTTAGATCAAGGGGACGAGCAGTACTTC. The J gene is TRBJ2-7, the V gene TRBV11-3; the D gene is possibly TRBD1 (5 bases). Germline CDR1 SGHNT, CDR2 YENEEA. The CDR3 length is 13 residues. V was shortened by 0 bases and J by 5 bases, with 8 bases between the two germline ends.

V usage is TRBV6-5 and J usage is TRBJ1-1; maybe TRBD1 (5 bases). The CDR3 has 15 residues. V was shortened by 3 bases and J by 1 base, with 12 bases between the two germline ends. From germline, CDR1 is MNHEY and CDR2 SVGAGI. CDR3 residues: CASSYGGVTNTEAFF. CDR3 DNA: TGTGCCAGCAGTTATGGAGGGGTGACGAACACTGAAGCTTTCTTT.

This rearrangement joins TRBV7-8 to TRBJ1-1; D is unresolved. V was clipped by 1 base and J by 0 bases, with 3 bases between them. Germline CDR1 and CDR2: SGHVS and FQNEAQ. The CDR3 totals 13 residues. The CDR3 region is CASSLDMNTEAFF. In DNA, the CDR3 is TGTGCCAGCAGCTTAGACATGAACACTGAAGCTTTCTTT.